This T cell receptor beta chain was captured by sequencing in a study of blood T cell repertoires in COVID-19. Study-level background: The United States, Italy and Spain supplied acute and convalescent COVID-19 samples. The cDNA or gDNA used as material had been derived from T cells, B-cell-depleted T cells, or PBMCs.

Authors' processing steps: Nucleated cell number was recorded as an estimate derived from reference gene primer amplification. Repertoires were generated with immunoSEQ multiplex PCR, while TCRdb's copy carries only in-frame clones and drops some. The V and J calls and clone size were taken over from that table, and D and trimming were inferred from the DNA. The top ten clones hold approximately 29% of a sample with under 35,000 clones, approximately 80% of them seen once. In germline, CDR1 is DFQATT, CDR2 SNEGSKA (reference sequence). V lost 6 bases and J lost 4, with 9 bases in between. This CDR3 contains 11 residues.

This chain joins TRBV20-1 and TRBJ2-5, with a possible D match to TRBD1 (5 bases). The sequenced sample was peripheral blood. The source of this sequence is a man aged 80 or over with acute or convalescent COVID-19. DNA for the CDR3: TGCAGTGCACCCAGGGTAGAGACCCAGTACTTC. Translated: CSAPRVETQYF.